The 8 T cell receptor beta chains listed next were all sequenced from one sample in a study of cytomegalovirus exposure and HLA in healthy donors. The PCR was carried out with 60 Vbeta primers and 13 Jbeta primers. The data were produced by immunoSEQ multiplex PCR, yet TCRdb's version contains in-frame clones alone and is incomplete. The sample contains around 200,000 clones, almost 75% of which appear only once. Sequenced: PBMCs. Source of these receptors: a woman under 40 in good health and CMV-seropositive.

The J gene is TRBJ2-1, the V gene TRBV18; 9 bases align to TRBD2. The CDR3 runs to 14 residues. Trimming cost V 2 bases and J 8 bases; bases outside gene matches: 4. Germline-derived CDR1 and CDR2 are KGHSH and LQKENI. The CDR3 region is CASSPGGGGYEQFF. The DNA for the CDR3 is TGTGCCAGCTCACCAGGCGGGGGGGGATATGAGCAGTTCTTC.

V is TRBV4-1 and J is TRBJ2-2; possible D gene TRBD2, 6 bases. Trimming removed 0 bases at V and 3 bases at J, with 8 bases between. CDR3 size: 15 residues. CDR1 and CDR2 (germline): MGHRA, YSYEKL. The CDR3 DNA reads TGCGCCAGCAGCCAAGAGGGACTCTACACCGGGGAGCTGTTTTTT. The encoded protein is CASSQEGLYTGELFF.

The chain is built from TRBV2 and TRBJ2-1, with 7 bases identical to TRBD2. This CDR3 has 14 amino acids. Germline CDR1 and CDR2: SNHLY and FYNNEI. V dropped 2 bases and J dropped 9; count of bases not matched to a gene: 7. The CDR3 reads CASSERTSWTEQFF. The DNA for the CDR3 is TGTGCCAGCAGTGAACGGACTAGTTGGACTGAGCAGTTCTTC.

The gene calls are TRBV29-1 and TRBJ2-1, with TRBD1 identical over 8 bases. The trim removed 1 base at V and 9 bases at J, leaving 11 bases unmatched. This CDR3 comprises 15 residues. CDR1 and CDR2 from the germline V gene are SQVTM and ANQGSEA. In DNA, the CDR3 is TGCAGCGTTGAAGGTAACTCAGGGGGCTTTTCTGAGCAGTTCTTC. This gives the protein CSVEGNSGGFSEQFF.

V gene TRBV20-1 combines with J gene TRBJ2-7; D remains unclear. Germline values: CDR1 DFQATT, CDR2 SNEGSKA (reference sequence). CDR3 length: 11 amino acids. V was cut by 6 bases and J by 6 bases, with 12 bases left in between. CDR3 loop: CSALQKTEQYF. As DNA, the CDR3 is TGCAGTGCCCTCCAGAAAACCGAGCAGTACTTC.

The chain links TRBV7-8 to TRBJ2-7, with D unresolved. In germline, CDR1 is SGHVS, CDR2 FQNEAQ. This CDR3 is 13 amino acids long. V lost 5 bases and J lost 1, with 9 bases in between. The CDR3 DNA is TGTGCCAGCAGCCAACTCGATTCCTACGAGCAGTACTTC. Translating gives CASSQLDSYEQYF.

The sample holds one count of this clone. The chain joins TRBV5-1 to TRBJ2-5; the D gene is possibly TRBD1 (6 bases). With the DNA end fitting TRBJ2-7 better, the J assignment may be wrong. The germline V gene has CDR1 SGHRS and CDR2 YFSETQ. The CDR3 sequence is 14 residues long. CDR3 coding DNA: TGCGCCAGCAGCCCGGGACATATGACCTACGAGCAGTACTTC. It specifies CASSPGHMTYEQYF.

The CDR3 region is CASSLAAGPGNTIYF. CDR3 in DNA: TGTGCCAGCAGCTTGGCAGCGGGGCCTGGAAACACCATATATTTT. The chain links TRBV5-4 to TRBJ1-3; TRBD1 might be the D (5 bases). The CDR3 totals 15 residues. The germline V gene encodes CDR1 SGHNT and CDR2 YYREEE (reference sequence). V was clipped by 0 bases and J by 2 bases, with 9 bases between them.